One and the same sample provided the 23 T cell receptor beta chains below, sequenced in a study of CXCR3-negative and CXCR3-positive naive CD8 T cells. UMI-labeled 5' RACE yielded the TRB cDNA libraries. Each CDR3 protein gets one entry in TCRdb, which reprocessed the 5' RACE reads and gives no DNA. In total, the table holds 150,000 or so distinct CDR3 sequences. The sample comprised naive CXCR3- CD8+ T cells from blood. Subset indicated: CD45RO-CCR7+CD27+CD95- naive CD8+ T cells lacking CXCR3 (TNR3-). The receptors come from a human donor in good health. Some clones in this sample may be carry-over from other donors' samples.

The V gene is TRBV29-1, the J gene TRBJ2-5; TCRdb reports TRBD1, a call that lacks DNA to check it against. CDR3 length: 14 amino acids. CDR1 and CDR2 (germline): SQVTM, ANQGSEA. CDR3 amino acids: CSVDGLVGEETQYF.

CDR3: CASSQGSGWYEQYF. The chain employs TRBV4-2 and TRBJ2-7. Germline loops: CDR1 LGHNA, CDR2 YNFKEQ. The CDR3 sequence is 14 residues long.

V gene TRBV5-1 combines with J gene TRBJ2-7; TCRdb calls TRBD1, which cannot be checked without DNA. Germline V gene sequence: CDR1 SGHRS, CDR2 YFSETQ. CDR3 length equals 15 residues. CDR3 protein: CASSLEARASYEQYF.

V gene TRBV27 combines with J gene TRBJ2-7. This CDR3 is built from 15 residues. Germline V gene lookup returns CDR1 MNHEY and CDR2 SMNVEV (reference sequence). This chain's CDR3 is CAASSLSRTLNEQYF.

The chain joins TRBV15 to TRBJ2-1; the D call of TRBD1 rests on TCRdb alone, since no DNA is present to check it. Germline V gene data show CDR1 as LNHNV and CDR2 as YYDKDF (reference sequence). The CDR3 runs 16 residues. CDR3 sequence reads: CATSRVLSQPGNEQFF. The variable domain in full, with the rest retrieved from reference TRBV15 and TRBJ2-1, is DAMVIQNPRYQVTQFGKPVTLSCSQTLNHNVMYWYQQKSSQAPKLLFHYYDKDFNNEADTPDNFQSRRPNTSFCFLDIRSPGLGDTAMYLCATSRVLSQPGNEQFFGPGTRLTVL.

The V and J genes are TRBV5-1 and TRBJ2-3; TCRdb selects TRBD2, and the lack of DNA leaves this call unchecked. Germline CDR1 SGHRS, CDR2 YFSETQ. The CDR3 contains 17 residues. CDR3 region: CASSPAAGATYTDTQYF.

V is TRBV12-3 or TRBV12-4 and J is TRBJ2-3; checking the TCRdb D call of TRBD2 is not possible without DNA. This CDR3 contains 15 residues. The CDR3 reads CASSLAGPSTDTQYF.

The V and J genes are TRBV6-6 and TRBJ2-3. Germline V CDR1 and CDR2: MNHNY, SVGAGI (reference sequence). The CDR3 extends over 17 amino acids. The CDR3 loop reads CASSYHGVIEDTDTQYF.

The chain recombines TRBV27 with TRBJ2-1; the D call of TRBD2 rests on TCRdb alone, since no DNA is present to check it. The CDR3 runs to 15 residues. The V gene's germline CDR1 is MNHEY and CDR2 SMNVEV (reference sequence). The CDR3 sequence is CASRTAGTMYNEQFF.

The V and J genes are TRBV19 and TRBJ2-7; the D call from TCRdb, TRBD1, cannot be confirmed without DNA. This CDR3 spans 13 amino acids. CDR1 and CDR2 from the germline V gene are LNHDA and SQIVND (reference sequence). CDR3 region: CASTPGASGEQYF.

V usage is TRBV19 and J usage is TRBJ2-1; the TCRdb call, TRBD1, lacks DNA for checking. The CDR3 loop spans 15 amino acids. Germline V gene sequence: CDR1 LNHDA, CDR2 SQIVND (reference sequence). CDR3: CASSTGSAPGVEQFF.

This chain connects TRBV15 to TRBJ1-6; TCRdb's D call, TRBD1, is unchecked because there is no DNA. The CDR3 covers 13 residues. CDR1 and CDR2 from the germline V gene are LNHNV and YYDKDF (reference sequence). The chain's CDR3 is CATSRDRGSPLHF. Drawing the rest from reference TRBV15 and TRBJ1-6, the complete variable domain is DAMVIQNPRYQVTQFGKPVTLSCSQTLNHNVMYWYQQKSSQAPKLLFHYYDKDFNNEADTPDNFQSRRPNTSFCFLDIRSPGLGDTAMYLCATSRDRGSPLHFGNGTRLTVT.

This chain connects TRBV7-6 to TRBJ1-2; without DNA, the TCRdb call of TRBD1 cannot be checked. The CDR3 extends over 14 amino acids. CDR1 is SGHVS and CDR2 is FNYEAQ in the germline V gene. CDR3 loop: CASSSGPEGYGYTF. The complete variable domain, with remaining parts taken from reference TRBV7-6 and TRBJ1-2, reads GAGVSQSPRYKVTKRGQDVALRCDPISGHVSLYWYRQALGQGPEFLTYFNYEAQQDKSGLPNDRFSAERPEGSISTLTIQRTEQRDSAMYRCASSSGPEGYGYTFGSGTRLTVV.

The chain is built from TRBV29-1 and TRBJ1-1; the D call from TCRdb, TRBD1, cannot be confirmed without DNA. The V gene's germline CDR1 is SQVTM and CDR2 ANQGSEA. The CDR3 length is 12 residues. This chain's CDR3 is CSVPPGNTEAFF.

The V and J genes are TRBV5-1 and TRBJ1-1. Germline V gene sequence: CDR1 SGHRS, CDR2 YFSETQ. The CDR3 contains 17 residues. The CDR3 sequence: CASSLATLPTLNTEAFF.

This chain links TRBV13 with TRBJ2-1; with no DNA, the TCRdb D assignment of TRBD1 cannot be verified. This CDR3 is built from 15 residues. Germline-derived CDR1 and CDR2 are PRHDT and FYEKMQ (reference sequence). The CDR3 reads CASSFPPDSHNEQFF.

The rearrangement links TRBV5-1 to TRBJ2-2; TCRdb lists TRBD2, though no DNA is available to test this call. The V gene's germline CDR1 is SGHRS and CDR2 YFSETQ. The CDR3 covers 17 residues. The CDR3 sequence is CASSWGLAGAGTGELFF.

The rearrangement uses TRBV13 and TRBJ2-1; with no DNA, the TCRdb D assignment of TRBD2 cannot be verified. CDR1 is PRHDT and CDR2 is FYEKMQ in the germline V gene (reference sequence). The CDR3 has 15 residues. CDR3 loop: CASSPPSGGDNEQFF.

The V gene is TRBV29-1, the J gene TRBJ2-7; the TCRdb call, TRBD1, lacks DNA for checking. The CDR3 contains 15 residues. Per the germline V gene, CDR1 is SQVTM and CDR2 is ANQGSEA. CDR3 in amino acids: CSVEGTGGHSYEQYF.

The chain employs TRBV6-6 and TRBJ1-6; TCRdb names TRBD1, which stays unverified in the absence of DNA. The CDR3 extends over 15 amino acids. Per germline, CDR1 MNHNY and CDR2 SVGAGI (reference sequence). CDR3 region: CASSHEQGLNSPLHF.

J is TRBJ2-7 and V is TRBV19; checking the TCRdb D call of TRBD1 is not possible without DNA. This CDR3 spans 12 amino acids. Germline loops: CDR1 LNHDA, CDR2 SQIVND (reference sequence). CDR3: CASSGDTYEQYF.

The V and J genes are TRBV28 and TRBJ2-2; checking the TCRdb D call of TRBD2 is not possible without DNA. CDR1 is MDHEN, CDR2 SYDVKM, per germline. There are 16 residues in the CDR3. The CDR3 spells CASSLSGGEFTGELFF.

The J gene is TRBJ2-7, the V gene TRBV5-1; TCRdb reports TRBD2, a call that lacks DNA to check it against. The CDR3 is 15 residues long. Germline CDR1 SGHRS, CDR2 YFSETQ. The CDR3: CASSLTTSGLMEQYF.